Listed below are T cell receptor beta chains from one sample, sequenced in a study of long-term antiretroviral therapy in people with HIV. Sequencing was performed with immunoSEQ multiplex PCR; in TCRdb, only in-frame clones are kept and a portion is missing. Of around 30,000 clones in the sample, roughly 78% were seen once. The sample was unsorted PBMCs, taken 1.5 years before starting antiretroviral therapy. The receptors were gathered from a man between 18 and 35 years old with HIV. The CDR3 runs from the conserved cysteine through the conserved F or W. A D gene is named only where the DNA matches it firmly. For some rows the clone size is stated as once, few or many, or as a class when expanded; others skip it.

TRBJ1-3	NA	TRBD1	TRBV2	CASTQGETGWDTIYF	TGTGCCAGCACACAGGGGGAAACCGGGTGGGACACCATATATTTT
TRBJ1-2	few	NA	TRBV5-4	CASSLAVNNYGYTF	TGTGCCAGCAGCTTGGCCGTCAATAACTATGGCTACACCTTC
TRBJ2-7	NA	NA	TRBV7-8	CASSLKKGLKGYEQYF	TGTGCCAGCAGCTTAAAGAAGGGTCTAAAAGGGTACGAGCAGTACTTC
TRBJ1-2	medium-sized	NA	TRBV19	CASSPLGTTYGYTF	TGTGCCAGTAGTCCCTTAGGGACAACGTATGGCTACACCTTC
TRBJ2-7	NA	NA	TRBV7-9	CASSLARSGDSYEQYF	TGTGCCAGCAGCTTAGCGCGTTCGGGGGACTCCTACGAGCAGTACTTC
TRBJ2-1	NA	NA	TRBV5-6	CASSVSDDEQFF	TGTGCCAGCAGCGTGTCGGACGATGAGCAGTTCTTC
TRBJ1-4	NA	NA	TRBV27	CASSFRVGEKLFF	TGTGCCAGCAGTTTCAGGGTAGGGGAAAAACTGTTTTTT
TRBJ1-2	NA	TRBD1	TRBV19	CATAMTGTGALDYGYTF	TGTGCCACTGCAATGACCGGGACAGGGGCTCTTGACTATGGCTACACCTTC
TRBJ1-1	NA	NA	TRBV29-1	CSVGAGWAMNTEAFF	TGCAGCGTTGGAGCAGGTTGGGCGATGAACACTGAAGCTTTCTTT
TRBJ2-3	few	NA	TRBV18	CASSRDDDTQYF	TGTGCCAGCTCACGGGACGACGATACGCAGTATTTT
TRBJ1-2	NA	NA	TRBV6-4	CASSYGGGPLDGYTF	TGTGCCAGCAGTTACGGGGGGGGACCTCTTGATGGCTACACCTTC
TRBJ2-1	NA	NA	TRBV6-6	CASRTDSYNEQFF	TGTGCCAGCAGGACCGACAGCTACAATGAGCAGTTCTTC
TRBJ1-6	NA	NA	TRBV30	CAWSVPGADPSYNSPLHF	TGTGCCTGGAGTGTACCCGGGGCGGACCCCTCCTATAATTCACCCCTCCACTTT
TRBJ2-4	once	NA	TRBV28	CASSTRWTKNIQYF	TGTGCCAGCAGTACTAGGTGGACCAAAAACATTCAGTACTTC
TRBJ2-7	NA	TRBD1	TRBV29-1	CSVEGLGQANEQYF	TGCAGCGTTGAAGGATTGGGACAGGCCAACGAGCAGTACTTC
TRBJ1-5	NA	NA	TRBV28	CASSLRYSNQPQHF	TGTGCCAGCAGTTTAAGGTATAGCAATCAGCCCCAGCATTTT
TRBJ2-7	NA	NA	TRBV6-4	CASSDSAGPAYEQYF	TGTGCCAGCAGTGACTCGGCAGGGCCAGCCTACGAGCAGTACTTC
TRBJ2-6	NA	NA	TRBV30	CAWTGSGANVLTF	TGTGCCTGGACAGGGTCCGGGGCCAACGTCCTGACTTTC
TRBJ1-3	NA	TRBD1	TRBV19	CASSSGQEYSGNTIYF	TGTGCCAGTAGTTCGGGACAGGAATACTCTGGAAACACCATATATTTT
TRBJ1-2	few	NA	TRBV7-8	CASSFPSDGNYGYTF	TGTGCCAGCAGCTTTCCCTCTGACGGGAACTATGGCTACACCTTC
TRBJ2-7	NA	TRBD2	TRBV4-2	CASSQGLAGSYEQYF	TGTGCCAGCAGCCAAGGACTAGCGGGCTCCTACGAGCAGTACTTC
TRBJ2-1	NA	NA	TRBV7-9	CASSFAPRSMDNEQFF	TGTGCCAGCAGCTTTGCCCCTCGGAGTATGGACAATGAGCAGTTCTTC